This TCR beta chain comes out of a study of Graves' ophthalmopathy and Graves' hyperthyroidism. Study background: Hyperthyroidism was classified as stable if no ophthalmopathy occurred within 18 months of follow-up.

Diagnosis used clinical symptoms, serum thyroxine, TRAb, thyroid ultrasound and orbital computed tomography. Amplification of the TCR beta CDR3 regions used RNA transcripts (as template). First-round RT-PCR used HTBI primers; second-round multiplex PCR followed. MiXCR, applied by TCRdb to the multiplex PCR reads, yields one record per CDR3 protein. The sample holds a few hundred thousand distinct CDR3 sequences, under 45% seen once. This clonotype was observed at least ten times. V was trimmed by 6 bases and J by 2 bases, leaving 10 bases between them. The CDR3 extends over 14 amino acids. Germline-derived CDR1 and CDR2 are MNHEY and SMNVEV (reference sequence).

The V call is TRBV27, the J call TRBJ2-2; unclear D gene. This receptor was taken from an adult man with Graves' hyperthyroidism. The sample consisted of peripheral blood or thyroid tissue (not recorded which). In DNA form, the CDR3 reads TGTGCCAGCAGCCCCACGAGAAACACCGGGGAGCTGTTTTTT. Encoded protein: CASSPTRNTGELFF.